The 31 T cell receptor beta chains below all came from one sample that was sequenced in a study of T cells in Graves' hyperthyroidism and ophthalmopathy (dated by TCRdb to the late 2010s). Receptors were amplified or captured by multiplex PCR. TCRdb records Illumina HiSeq 2000 as the sequencer. The TCR beta CDR3 regions were amplified from RNA transcripts. The TCR CDR3 was subjected to a first round of RT-PCR using the HTBI primer set and the Qiagen OneStep RT-PCR kit. TCRdb's own reprocessing of the public reads used fastp at Q25 and MiXCR and kept productive beta chains. Identical CDR3 proteins give one entry, which carries the most common genes and DNA. Here the sample has 300,000 to 450,000 distinct CDR3 sequences; around 18% occur a single time. Of the sample, 15% to 18% is held by the ten largest clones. Sequenced: blood. These receptors were collected from a woman in her thirties or forties with Graves' ophthalmopathy.

This clonotype was recorded many times. The chain recombines TRBV5-4 with TRBJ1-1; maybe TRBD1 (6 bases). Trimming removed 5 bases from V and 4 bases from J, with 15 bases in between. CDR3 size: 14 residues. The germline gives CDR1 SGHNT, CDR2 YYREEE (reference sequence). The CDR3 nucleotides read TGTGCCAGCAGGGGAGGGGGAAGATCCACTGAAGCTTTCTTT. It yields the protein CASRGGGRSTEAFF.

The sample holds many counts of this clonotype. The chain employs TRBV27 and TRBJ2-7, with 9 bases that match TRBD1. V lost 2 bases and J lost 3; bases outside the gene matches: 5. Germline CDR1 and CDR2: MNHEY and SMNVEV (reference sequence). The CDR3 sequence is 15 residues long. The CDR3: CASSLRWDRDYEQYF. The CDR3 DNA sequence: TGTGCCAGCAGTTTAAGGTGGGACAGGGACTACGAGCAGTACTTC.

This clonotype was counted at least ten times. The chain employs TRBV12-3 or TRBV12-4 and TRBJ1-1; 7 nucleotides match TRBD1. This CDR3 contains 16 residues. The V and J ends lost 7 bases and 3 bases, in that order; junction bases with no gene match: 14. The CDR3, as DNA: TGTGCCAGCACCTCATATCCAGGGGGGTCGGACACTGAAGCTTTCTTT. Amino acid sequence: CASTSYPGGSDTEAFF.

This clonotype was detected ten times or more. J is TRBJ2-2 and V is TRBV4-1; 8 bases map to TRBD1. The germline V gene has CDR1 MGHRA and CDR2 YSYEKL. The CDR3 has 15 residues. The trim removed 6 bases at V and 0 bases at J, leaving 3 bases unmatched. CDR3 DNA sequence: TGCGCCAGCAGTTCGGGACAGGCGAACACCGGGGAGCTGTTTTTT. Protein sequence: CASSSGQANTGELFF.

This clonotype was picked up many times. The chain links TRBV6-2 or TRBV6-3 to TRBJ2-7, with D possibly being TRBD2 (5 bases). Trimming took off 0 bases at V and 0 bases at J, with 12 bases between the two ends. The CDR3 is 16 amino acids. The germline CDR1 and CDR2 sequences are MNHEY and SVGEGT. The chain's CDR3 is CASSYSTTTISYEQYF. The DNA of the CDR3 is TGTGCCAGCAGTTACTCAACGACTACTATCTCCTACGAGCAGTACTTC.

This clonotype has a count of ten or more. This chain joins TRBV20-1 and TRBJ2-5; no definite D call. Germline V gives CDR1 DFQATT, CDR2 SNEGSKA (reference sequence). The CDR3 length is 14 residues. The V end lost 0 bases, the J end lost 1 base, and 9 bases lay between the germline ends. The CDR3 DNA reads as TGCAGTGCTAGAGATCGCGTCCTCCAAGAGACCCAGTACTTC. It encodes CSARDRVLQETQYF.

Ten or more counts support this clonotype. The chain employs TRBV9 and TRBJ2-5; D call uncertain. Germline values: CDR1 SGDLS, CDR2 YYNGEE. CDR3 length: 13 amino acids. V was shortened by 3 bases and J by 2 bases, with 8 bases between the two germline ends. The CDR3 bases are TGTGCCAGCAGCGACTGGAGACAAGAGACCCAGTACTTC. Residues: CASSDWRQETQYF.

The chain has TRBV12-3 or TRBV12-4 and TRBJ1-5, with TRBD1 matching 7 bases. V shed 5 bases and J 0 bases; nucleotides not matched to a gene: 7. The CDR3 length is 16 residues. This CDR3 reads CASSQRTGDSNQPQHF. For the CDR3, the DNA is TGTGCCAGCAGTCAGCGTACAGGGGATAGCAATCAGCCCCAGCATTTT.

About this clonotype itself: A single base separates this from a much larger clone, so it may be a read error. The CDR3 carries no conserved terminal phenylalanine or tryptophan, so it likely arises from a read error. The DNA of the CDR3 is TGTGCCAGCAGTTTAGCCCTAGCGGGAGTCTACCAAGAGACCCAGTACTCC. Translation: CASSLALAGVYQETQYS. This sequence joins TRBV12-3 or TRBV12-4 and TRBJ2-5, with TRBD2 identical over 10 bases. The trim removed 0 bases at V and 0 bases at J, leaving 4 bases unmatched. CDR3 length equals 17 residues.

This clonotype was counted many times. J is TRBJ1-1 and V is TRBV11-2; TRBD1 might be the D (6 bases). Germline V gives CDR1 SGHAT, CDR2 FQNNGV. CDR3 length equals 14 residues. Trimming removed 5 bases from V and 2 bases from J, with 12 bases in between. The CDR3 sequence is CASSGPGANTEAFF. The CDR3 DNA is TGTGCCAGCAGCGGCCCAGGGGCCAACACTGAAGCTTTCTTT.

Details on this clonotype: Since a much larger clone is just one base distant, this may be a read error. The conserved phenylalanine or tryptophan is not found at the CDR3 terminus, so this likely reflects a read error. The V call is TRBV6-1, the J call TRBJ2-7; 14 bases map to TRBD2. CDR3 length: 15 amino acids. With 6 bases clipped from V and 4 bases from J, the junction kept 5 bases outside the gene matches. Germline V gene sequence: CDR1 MNHNS, CDR2 SASEGT. CDR3 sequence reads: CASRGTSGGTYEQYL. The CDR3 nucleotides are TGTGCCAGCAGAGGGACTAGCGGGGGAACGTACGAGCAGTACCTC.

The chain joins TRBV2 to TRBJ2-6, with 8 bases aligning to TRBD2. Germline CDR1 reads SNHLY; CDR2 reads FYNNEI. Trimming took 5 bases from V and 0 from J; bases not matched to a gene: 9. The CDR3 is 18 amino acids. This CDR3 reads CASSQGLAGRSGANVLTF. For the CDR3, the DNA is TGTGCCAGCAGTCAAGGCCTAGCGGGTCGCTCTGGGGCCAACGTCCTGACTTTC.

V and J are TRBV12-5 and TRBJ1-2; TRBD1 agrees at 7 bases. V shed 6 bases, J shed 10 bases, and the junction held 8 bases outside the gene matches. The CDR3 is 12 residues long. From germline, CDR1 is LGHNT and CDR2 FRNRAP. The CDR3 region has the DNA TGTGCTAGTGGCCAGGGGGGACTCTACTACACCTTC. Translation: CASGQGGLYYTF.

About this clonotype itself: At one end the junction does not follow the germline gene, possibly because of a read error. V and J are TRBV12-3 or TRBV12-4 and TRBJ1-2; no reliable D call. The CDR3 consists of 12 residues. The CDR3 loop reads CAGSLAGEGYTF. The CDR3 region has the DNA TGTGCCGGCAGTTTAGCGGGAGAAGGCTACACCTTC.

In this sample, this clonotype turned up once. The chain employs TRBV10-2 and TRBJ2-7; unclear D gene. Germline CDR1 is WSHSY and CDR2 is SAAADI. Trimming took off 3 bases at V and 6 bases at J, with 12 bases between the two ends. The CDR3 has 13 residues. For the CDR3, the DNA is TGCGCCAGCAGTGAAGTGGGATTTGTCGAGCAGTACTTC. Amino acid sequence: CASSEVGFVEQYF.

This clonotype was found many times. The chain joins TRBV4-3 to TRBJ1-5, with 7 bases aligning to TRBD1. There are 15 residues in the CDR3. Trimming took 4 bases from V and 2 from J; bases not matched to a gene: 5. CDR1 LGHNA and CDR2 YSLEER come from the germline V gene. For the CDR3, the DNA is TGCGCCAGCAGCCGGAATACAGGGGGCAATCAGCCCCAGCATTTT. This translates into CASSRNTGGNQPQHF.

At least ten counts were recorded for this clonotype. A read error is possible here, since a much larger clone lies one base away. This rearrangement joins TRBV28 to TRBJ2-4; 7 bases are a match to TRBD2. The length of the CDR3 is 19 residues. CDR1 is MDHEN, CDR2 SYDVKM, per germline. The CDR3 loop is CASSFPRPGGGIAKNIRYF. DNA for the CDR3: TGTGCCAGCAGTTTTCCTCGTCCTGGGGGGGGAATAGCCAAAAACATTCGGTACTTC.

Points on this clonotype: A much larger clone differs by one base, so this may be a read error. As the CDR3 is not closed by the conserved phenylalanine or tryptophan, this likely results from a read error. V and J are TRBV4-3 and TRBJ1-2, with D unclear. Per germline, CDR1 LGHNA and CDR2 YSLEER. Trimming cost V 0 bases and J 4 bases, with 12 bases left between them. The CDR3 extends over 15 amino acids. CDR3 coding DNA: TGCGCCAGCAGCCAAGAGCCCCTGGGCGGCTATGGCTACACCCTC. Protein sequence: CASSQEPLGGYGYTL.

This clonotype was picked up many times. This chain's CDR3 is CAWRGRRPSSTGELFF. CDR3 nucleotide sequence: TGTGCCTGGAGAGGAAGGAGACCCTCGAGCACCGGGGAGCTGTTTTTT. V usage is TRBV30 and J usage is TRBJ2-2; no firm D call. The germline V gene encodes CDR1 GTSNPN and CDR2 SVGIG (reference sequence). The V and J ends lost 3 bases and 4 bases respectively, with 18 bases between them. The CDR3 contains 16 residues. Full variable domain (outside the CDR3, taken from reference TRBV30 and TRBJ2-2): SQTIHQWPATLVQPVGSPLSLECTVEGTSNPNLYWYRQAAGRGLQLLFYSVGIGQISSEVPQNLSASRPQDRQFILSSKKLLLSDSGFYLCAWRGRRPSSTGELFFGEGSRLTVL.

This chain joins TRBV20-1 and TRBJ2-5; D is uncertain. Germline values: CDR1 DFQATT, CDR2 SNEGSKA (reference sequence). V shed 1 base and J shed 1 base, with 7 bases lying between them. This CDR3 spans 13 amino acids. The CDR3 sequence: CSARAGSQETQYF. DNA for the CDR3: TGCAGTGCTAGAGCCGGTTCCCAAGAGACCCAGTACTTC.

This clonotype has more than one count but fewer than ten. The chain joins TRBV5-1 to TRBJ2-2, with D maybe TRBD1 (6 bases). Germline V gene sequence: CDR1 SGHRS, CDR2 YFSETQ. The CDR3 length is 17 residues. Trimming pared 0 bases from V and 5 bases from J, leaving 17 bases between. The DNA of the CDR3 is TGCGCCAGCAGCTTGGGGACCTTCGGACAGAATACCGGGGAGCTGTTTTTT. This encodes CASSLGTFGQNTGELFF.

Many counts were recorded for this clonotype. The chain uses TRBV20-1 and TRBJ2-7; no reliable D call. V shed 2 bases and J shed 4 bases, with 18 bases lying between them. The germline gives CDR1 DFQATT, CDR2 SNEGSKA (reference sequence). The CDR3 is made up of 15 amino acids. CDR3 in amino acids: CSARPLRTISYEQYF. The CDR3, as DNA: TGCAGTGCTAGACCTCTGAGGACCATTTCGTACGAGCAGTACTTC.

This clonotype was seen a few times. The V call is TRBV20-1, the J call TRBJ1-1; D might be TRBD1 (6 bases). CDR3 size: 14 residues. V dropped 4 bases and J dropped 5 bases, with 17 bases sitting between them. Germline V CDR1 and CDR2: DFQATT, SNEGSKA (reference sequence). This CDR3 is CSAINRVVGTEAFF. The CDR3 nucleotides read TGCAGTGCTATCAACAGGGTAGTGGGAACTGAAGCTTTCTTT.

The V call is TRBV30, the J call TRBJ2-4; no clear D. The CDR3 runs 15 residues. In germline, CDR1 is GTSNPN, CDR2 SVGIG (reference sequence). Trimming removed 2 bases at V and 4 bases at J, with 15 bases between. The CDR3 protein is CAWSSLRPRKNIQYF. The CDR3 nucleotides are TGTGCCTGGAGTTCCCTTCGACCCCGGAAAAACATTCAGTACTTC.

In its sample, this clonotype was seen many times. The chain links TRBV12-3 or TRBV12-4 to TRBJ2-2, with no clear D. Trimming cost V 3 bases and J 6 bases, with 17 bases left between them. This CDR3 spans 16 amino acids. CDR3 residues: CASSLNADEGSGELFF. As DNA, the CDR3 is TGTGCCAGCAGTTTGAATGCGGACGAAGGTTCCGGGGAGCTGTTTTTT.

This clonotype was picked up many times. The chain couples TRBV6-1 to TRBJ1-2, with D perhaps TRBD1 (6 bases). Germline lookup yields CDR1 MNHNS and CDR2 SASEGT. Trimming removed 6 bases from V and 1 base from J, with 15 bases in between. The CDR3 contains 15 residues. Here the CDR3 DNA reads TGTGCCAGCAGAAGGGGGACTCCGCATAACTATGGCTACACCTTC. Encoded protein: CASRRGTPHNYGYTF.

This clonotype was picked up many times. This chain connects TRBV28 to TRBJ2-7, with TRBD2 identical over 11 bases. Germline CDR1 is MDHEN and CDR2 is SYDVKM. The ends lost 5 bases at V and 2 bases at J; junction bases unmatched: 8. The CDR3 consists of 16 residues. CDR3 region: CASSPNRLAGTYEQYF. CDR3 nucleotide sequence: TGTGCCAGCAGTCCAAACCGACTAGCGGGAACCTACGAGCAGTACTTC.

This clonotype was found many times. The chain recombines TRBV25-1 with TRBJ1-1; the D is unclear. The CDR3 loop spans 11 amino acids. Trimming cost V 6 bases and J 3 bases, with 5 bases left between them. Looked up from germline, CDR1 is MGHDK and CDR2 is SYGVNS. As DNA, the CDR3 is TGTGCCAGCAGGACTGACACTGAAGCTTTCTTT. Encoded protein: CASRTDTEAFF.

This clonotype was observed many times. V and J are TRBV6-2 or TRBV6-3 and TRBJ2-5; 7 bases are shared with TRBD2. The CDR3 consists of 12 residues. With 11 bases clipped from V and 7 bases from J, the junction kept 10 bases outside the gene matches. Germline CDR1 MNHEY, CDR2 SVGEGT. The CDR3 here is CAGAGVAGTQYF. Written as DNA, the CDR3 is TGTGCCGGCGCGGGGGTAGCGGGGACCCAGTACTTC.

This clonotype was counted at least ten times. The CDR3 spells CASSLPRRATNTEAFF. The CDR3 nucleotides read TGTGCCAGCAGCTTACCGAGGAGGGCGACGAACACTGAAGCTTTCTTT. The J gene is TRBJ1-1, the V gene TRBV7-2, with D unclear. Germline CDR1 SGHTA, CDR2 FQGNSA. V was clipped by 2 bases and J by 1 base, with 14 bases between them. CDR3 length: 16 residues.

Only a few counts were recorded for this clonotype. The V call is TRBV20-1, the J call TRBJ1-1, with 7 bases fitting TRBD1. Germline values: CDR1 DFQATT, CDR2 SNEGSKA (reference sequence). J lost 7 bases, V lost 1 base, and 12 bases had no gene match. CDR3 length: 15 residues. The CDR3: CSARGPEDRSGEAFF. Here the CDR3 DNA reads TGCAGTGCTAGAGGCCCGGAGGACAGGTCGGGTGAAGCTTTCTTT.